This is a list of T cell receptor beta chains from one sample in a study of T cells after yellow fever vaccination. TCRdb re-called the 5' RACE reads with MiXCR, one entry per CDR3 protein. The sample contains hundreds of thousands of distinct CDR3 sequences, roughly 13% of which appear only once. The input for sequencing was PBMCs, taken on the day of the yellow fever booster vaccination. Receptors were obtained from a man under 40 who received the YFV17D yellow fever vaccine. Each CDR3 is given with its conserved first and last residue. The order of the fields is D gene, clone size, J gene, V gene, CDR3 length, CDR3 DNA, CDR3 protein. The D gene is left open where the match is weak. Clone size is given for some rows only: seen once, a few or many times, or a class if the clone is expanded.

D gene: -
clone size: -
J gene: TRBJ1-1
V gene: TRBV5-1
CDR3 length: 14
CDR3 DNA: TGCGCCAGCAGCCCCCCGGAGACTTACACTGAAGCTTTCTTT
CDR3 protein: CASSPPETYTEAFF

D gene: TRBD2
clone size: many
J gene: TRBJ2-3
V gene: TRBV7-2
CDR3 length: 17
CDR3 DNA: TGTGCCAGCAGCTTCTCTACTAGCGGGAGTGGCACAGATACGCAGTATTTT
CDR3 protein: CASSFSTSGSGTDTQYF

D gene: -
clone size: -
J gene: TRBJ2-7
V gene: TRBV5-6
CDR3 length: 14
CDR3 DNA: TGTGCCAGCAGCCTAACAGGAGAAACTACGAAGCAGTACTTC
CDR3 protein: CASSLTGETTKQYF

D gene: -
clone size: few
J gene: TRBJ2-5
V gene: TRBV5-6
CDR3 length: 12
CDR3 DNA: TGTGCCAGCAGCAATAAGGAGGAGACCCAGTACTTC
CDR3 protein: CASSNKEETQYF

D gene: -
clone size: -
J gene: TRBJ1-1
V gene: TRBV5-6
CDR3 length: 14
CDR3 DNA: TGTGCCAGCAGCTTGTATTCAGGGAACACTGAAGCTTTCTTT
CDR3 protein: CASSLYSGNTEAFF

D gene: TRBD2
clone size: -
J gene: TRBJ2-7
V gene: TRBV20-1
CDR3 length: 14
CDR3 DNA: TGCAGTGCCCCCTGGACTAGCGGACTCTACGAGCAGTACTTC
CDR3 protein: CSAPWTSGLYEQYF

D gene: TRBD2
clone size: -
J gene: TRBJ2-3
V gene: TRBV3-1
CDR3 length: 16
CDR3 DNA: TGTGCCAGCAGCTCTGATCTAGCGGGAGAGGCAGATACGCAGTATTTT
CDR3 protein: CASSSDLAGEADTQYF

D gene: -
clone size: -
J gene: TRBJ2-7
V gene: TRBV7-9
CDR3 length: 15
CDR3 DNA: TGTGCCAGCAGCTCCCAGGGAGCCTCCCTATACGAGCAGTACTTC
CDR3 protein: CASSSQGASLYEQYF

D gene: -
clone size: many
J gene: TRBJ2-5
V gene: TRBV7-2
CDR3 length: 14
CDR3 DNA: TGTGCCAGCAGGCAACCGAAATACCAAGAGACCCAGTACTTC
CDR3 protein: CASRQPKYQETQYF

D gene: -
clone size: few
J gene: TRBJ2-2
V gene: TRBV7-9
CDR3 length: 15
CDR3 DNA: TGTGCCAGCACGGGGTTCCAGAGTAACACCGGGGAGCTGTTTTTT
CDR3 protein: CASTGFQSNTGELFF

D gene: TRBD2
clone size: few
J gene: TRBJ2-1
V gene: TRBV28
CDR3 length: 15
CDR3 DNA: TGTGCCAGCAGTTTAGGCGGGAGGGCTTTTGATGAGCAGTTCTTC
CDR3 protein: CASSLGGRAFDEQFF

D gene: TRBD1
clone size: many
J gene: TRBJ1-1
V gene: TRBV7-9
CDR3 length: 14
CDR3 DNA: TGTGCCAGCAGCGACAGGGGTATGAACACTGAAGCTTTCTTT
CDR3 protein: CASSDRGMNTEAFF

D gene: TRBD1
clone size: many
J gene: TRBJ2-2
V gene: TRBV7-2
CDR3 length: 16
CDR3 DNA: TGTGCCAGCAGCCGAGGGGCCAGGGGGCTGTCTGGGGAGCTGTTTTTT
CDR3 protein: CASSRGARGLSGELFF

D gene: TRBD2
clone size: few
J gene: TRBJ2-1
V gene: TRBV5-5
CDR3 length: 15
CDR3 DNA: TGTGCCGGATCTGTGGGGACTAGCGGGAGCGGAGAGCAGTTCTTC
CDR3 protein: CAGSVGTSGSGEQFF

D gene: TRBD1
clone size: few
J gene: TRBJ1-5
V gene: TRBV20-1
CDR3 length: 17
CDR3 DNA: TGCAGTGCTACCCGGGACAGGGCTTTAGGTAGGAATCAGCCCCAGCATTTT
CDR3 protein: CSATRDRALGRNQPQHF

D gene: -
clone size: few
J gene: TRBJ2-1
V gene: TRBV6-6
CDR3 length: 13
CDR3 DNA: TGTGCCAGCAGTTTCTCACAGGGTCCCGAGCAGTTCTTC
CDR3 protein: CASSFSQGPEQFF

D gene: -
clone size: -
J gene: TRBJ2-7
V gene: TRBV7-8
CDR3 length: 16
CDR3 DNA: TGTGCCAGCAGCTTAACGGGCGGGAAGTCCTCCTACGAGCAGTACTTC
CDR3 protein: CASSLTGGKSSYEQYF

D gene: -
clone size: few
J gene: TRBJ1-3
V gene: TRBV7-9
CDR3 length: 16
CDR3 DNA: TGTGCCAGCAGCTTAGCTCGGGAACTCTCTGGAAACACCATATATTTT
CDR3 protein: CASSLARELSGNTIYF

D gene: -
clone size: -
J gene: TRBJ2-3
V gene: TRBV29-1
CDR3 length: 13
CDR3 DNA: TGCAGCCCACGATTATCTGCTACAGATACGCAGTATTTT
CDR3 protein: CSPRLSATDTQYF

D gene: -
clone size: -
J gene: TRBJ2-2
V gene: TRBV6-5
CDR3 length: 16
CDR3 DNA: TGTGCCAGCAGTTACTCGGCCCGAGCAATTGGCGGGGAGCTGTTTTTT
CDR3 protein: CASSYSARAIGGELFF

D gene: TRBD2
clone size: -
J gene: TRBJ2-7
V gene: TRBV20-1
CDR3 length: 15
CDR3 DNA: TGCAGTGCTAGAGATGCTTCAGCGGGAGTGTATGAGCAGTACTTC
CDR3 protein: CSARDASAGVYEQYF

D gene: -
clone size: few
J gene: TRBJ2-4
V gene: TRBV12-3/TRBV12-4
CDR3 length: 15
CDR3 DNA: TGTGCCAGCAGTCCCGGGATTACAGCGAAAAACATTCAGTACTTC
CDR3 protein: CASSPGITAKNIQYF

D gene: -
clone size: few
J gene: TRBJ1-2
V gene: TRBV21-1
CDR3 length: 15
CDR3 DNA: TGTGCCAGCAGCAAAGGGGGCGCAGGGACCCTGAGCTACACCTTC
CDR3 protein: CASSKGGAGTLSYTF

D gene: -
clone size: -
J gene: TRBJ2-1
V gene: TRBV5-6
CDR3 length: 14
CDR3 DNA: TGTGCCAGCAGCTCGTTCTTTAAGAACAATGAGCAGTTCTTC
CDR3 protein: CASSSFFKNNEQFF

D gene: -
clone size: few
J gene: TRBJ1-1
V gene: TRBV7-9
CDR3 length: 16
CDR3 DNA: TGTGCCAGCAGCCCCGAGAAGGGGAGCTGGAGCACTGAAGCTTTCTTT
CDR3 protein: CASSPEKGSWSTEAFF

D gene: TRBD2
clone size: few
J gene: TRBJ2-2
V gene: TRBV20-1
CDR3 length: 15
CDR3 DNA: TGCAGTGCTCTAGCGGGAGGGCGGATCACCGGGGAGCTGTTTTTT
CDR3 protein: CSALAGGRITGELFF

D gene: TRBD2
clone size: -
J gene: TRBJ2-1
V gene: TRBV15
CDR3 length: 15
CDR3 DNA: TGTGCCACCGGCCCCGGGACTAGCGGGAGGGATGAGCAGTTCTTC
CDR3 protein: CATGPGTSGRDEQFF

D gene: -
clone size: -
J gene: TRBJ2-6
V gene: TRBV5-6
CDR3 length: 15
CDR3 DNA: TGTGCCATCAGCTTCGGGCTCTCTGGGGCCAACGTCCTGACTTTC
CDR3 protein: CAISFGLSGANVLTF

D gene: TRBD1
clone size: few
J gene: TRBJ2-1
V gene: TRBV29-1
CDR3 length: 14
CDR3 DNA: TGCAGCGTTGAACCGGGACAGGGCAACAATGAGCAGTTCTTC
CDR3 protein: CSVEPGQGNNEQFF

D gene: -
clone size: -
J gene: TRBJ1-5
V gene: TRBV6-2/TRBV6-3
CDR3 length: 14
CDR3 DNA: TGTGCCAGCACGCTGGCAGGGTCCCCGAAGCCCCAGCATTTT
CDR3 protein: CASTLAGSPKPQHF

D gene: -
clone size: many
J gene: TRBJ2-3
V gene: TRBV12-3/TRBV12-4
CDR3 length: 13
CDR3 DNA: TGTGCCAGCAGTTTTCGGGAGACAGATACGCAGTATTTT
CDR3 protein: CASSFRETDTQYF

D gene: -
clone size: -
J gene: TRBJ1-2
V gene: TRBV29-1
CDR3 length: 12
CDR3 DNA: TGCAGCGCCGGACAGTATAACTATGGCTACACCTTC
CDR3 protein: CSAGQYNYGYTF

D gene: -
clone size: -
J gene: TRBJ1-1
V gene: TRBV4-1
CDR3 length: 14
CDR3 DNA: TGCGCCAGCAGCCAAGATGCAAGGGCCACTGAAGCTTTCTTT
CDR3 protein: CASSQDARATEAFF

D gene: -
clone size: -
J gene: TRBJ2-3
V gene: TRBV20-1
CDR3 length: 13
CDR3 DNA: TGCAGTGCTATCGCAGCTAGCTCAGATACGCAGTATTTT
CDR3 protein: CSAIAASSDTQYF

D gene: TRBD2
clone size: few
J gene: TRBJ2-7
V gene: TRBV7-2
CDR3 length: 17
CDR3 DNA: TGTGCCAGCAGCTCCCTTCGCTCGGGACTAGCGTCCTACGAGCAGTACTTC
CDR3 protein: CASSSLRSGLASYEQYF

D gene: TRBD1
clone size: -
J gene: TRBJ2-1
V gene: TRBV20-1
CDR3 length: 14
CDR3 DNA: TGCAGTGCCTTCCCAGGGACAGGGGACAATGAGCAGTTCTTC
CDR3 protein: CSAFPGTGDNEQFF

D gene: -
clone size: -
J gene: TRBJ2-1
V gene: TRBV18
CDR3 length: 16
CDR3 DNA: TGTGCCAGCTCACCTCTGGACCTCCATTACATGAATGAGCAGTTCTTC
CDR3 protein: CASSPLDLHYMNEQFF

D gene: TRBD2
clone size: few
J gene: TRBJ2-5
V gene: TRBV6-5
CDR3 length: 16
CDR3 DNA: TGTGCCAGCAGTTACATTTTCGGAGCGGGGCAAGAGACCCAGTACTTC
CDR3 protein: CASSYIFGAGQETQYF

D gene: TRBD2
clone size: -
J gene: TRBJ2-7
V gene: TRBV7-2
CDR3 length: 15
CDR3 DNA: TGTGCCAGCAGCTTATTAGCGGGAATGGGCCACGAGCAGTACTTC
CDR3 protein: CASSLLAGMGHEQYF

D gene: -
clone size: few
J gene: TRBJ1-5
V gene: TRBV15
CDR3 length: 15
CDR3 DNA: TGTGCCACCAGCAGAGGCGGGGGGGTCGGGCAGCCCCAGCATTTT
CDR3 protein: CATSRGGGVGQPQHF